What follows is one TCR beta chain and its context. Reanalyzing the 5' RACE reads, TCRdb keeps one entry per CDR3 protein, without DNA. This sample's clone table lists about 110,000 distinct CDR3 sequences. This sample is part of a study of T cells expressing NK-cell markers. Germline assignment: CDR1 DFQATT and CDR2 SNEGSKA (reference sequence). This CDR3 region has 13 residues. The TCR was taken from a woman aged 18 to 75 in good health. Sequencing was done on a sample of blood T cells: a sorted CD56 or NKG2C T cell subset, CD4+ or CD8+ T cells, or bulk PBMC T cells (not recorded which). The rearrangement uses TRBV20-1 and TRBJ2-4. This CDR3 is CSARDRLSGIQYF.